These T cell receptor beta chains were read from a single sample in a study of blood T cell repertoires in COVID-19. Only in-frame clones appear in the TCRdb table, and some are missing; sequencing was by immunoSEQ multiplex PCR. The sample consists of around 130,000 clones, 84% of them appearing once. Source material: peripheral blood. The source is a woman aged 55-70 years with acute or convalescent COVID-19. The CDR3 runs from the conserved cysteine through the conserved F or W. A D gene is named only where the DNA matches it firmly. Only some rows state a clone size, as once, few, many or a class for expanded clones.

V: TRBV12-5; D: .; J: TRBJ2-2; size: once; CDR3: CASGLGTLNTGELFF; DNA: TGTGCTAGTGGTTTGGGGACTCTCAACACCGGGGAGCTGTTTTTT
V: TRBV7-2; D: TRBD1; J: TRBJ1-1; size: .; CDR3: CASSLRQGRAFF; DNA: TGTGCCAGCAGCTTAAGACAGGGGAGGGCTTTCTTT
V: TRBV7-8; D: .; J: TRBJ1-2; size: .; CDR3: CASSLRGGGGGYTF; DNA: TGTGCCAGCAGCCTCCGCGGAGGCGGGGGCGGCTACACCTTC
V: TRBV5-6; D: .; J: TRBJ1-5; size: .; CDR3: CASSFRGYSNQPQHF; DNA: TGTGCCAGCAGCTTCAGGGGCTATAGCAATCAGCCCCAGCATTTT
V: TRBV28; D: TRBD2; J: TRBJ2-3; size: .; CDR3: CASSGAGADTQYF; DNA: TGTGCCAGCAGCGGGGCGGGGGCAGATACGCAGTATTTT
V: TRBV7-9; D: .; J: TRBJ2-1; size: .; CDR3: CASSFLPGNEQFF; DNA: TGTGCCAGCAGCTTCTTACCAGGGAATGAGCAGTTCTTC
V: TRBV12-5; D: .; J: TRBJ2-7; size: few; CDR3: CASGPTGWVYEQYF; DNA: TGTGCTAGTGGCCCTACGGGGTGGGTCTACGAGCAGTACTTC
V: TRBV4-1; D: TRBD2; J: TRBJ2-5; size: .; CDR3: CASSKLAGGTTSQYF; DNA: TGCGCCAGCAGCAAACTAGCGGGGGGAACTACGTCCCAGTACTTC
V: TRBV10-3; D: TRBD1; J: TRBJ2-2; size: .; CDR3: CANGQGGNTGELFF; DNA: TGTGCCAACGGACAGGGGGGAAACACCGGGGAGCTGTTTTTT
V: TRBV14; D: .; J: TRBJ2-5; size: .; CDR3: CASSLPGEETQYF; DNA: TGTGCCAGCAGCCTTCCAGGGGAAGAGACCCAGTACTTC
V: TRBV25-1; D: .; J: TRBJ2-2; size: .; CDR3: CASTSVFENTGELFF; DNA: TGTGCCAGCACCTCAGTTTTCGAGAACACCGGGGAGCTGTTTTTT
V: TRBV3-1/TRBV3-2; D: .; J: TRBJ1-2; size: .; CDR3: CASSPDRNYGYTF; DNA: TGTGCCAGCAGCCCCGACAGGAACTATGGCTACACCTTC
V: TRBV2; D: TRBD2; J: TRBJ2-1; size: .; CDR3: CASSVLWEGEQFF; DNA: TGTGCCAGCAGTGTGCTGTGGGAGGGCGAGCAGTTCTTC
V: TRBV7-9; D: TRBD1; J: TRBJ1-1; size: .; CDR3: CASSSGQGAYTEAFF; DNA: TGTGCCAGCAGCTCCGGACAGGGGGCGTACACTGAAGCTTTCTTT
V: TRBV7-3; D: .; J: TRBJ2-3; size: .; CDR3: CASRANTDTQYF; DNA: TGTGCCAGCAGAGCTAACACAGATACGCAGTATTTT
V: TRBV3-1/TRBV3-2; D: .; J: TRBJ2-2; size: .; CDR3: CASSLSPQGGGELFF; DNA: TGTGCCAGCAGCCTCAGTCCGCAGGGGGGCGGGGAGCTGTTTTTT
V: TRBV10-3; D: TRBD1; J: TRBJ1-2; size: .; CDR3: CAISEAGQAYGYTF; DNA: TGTGCCATCAGTGAGGCGGGACAGGCCTATGGCTACACCTTC
V: TRBV6-6; D: TRBD2; J: TRBJ2-3; size: few; CDR3: CASQTSANTDTQYF; DNA: TGTGCCAGTCAGACTAGCGCCAACACAGATACGCAGTATTTT
V: TRBV13; D: .; J: TRBJ1-2; size: few; CDR3: CASSLGRQGINGYTF; DNA: TGTGCCAGCAGCTTAGGTCGGCAGGGTATAAATGGCTACACCTTC
V: TRBV24-1; D: .; J: TRBJ1-2; size: .; CDR3: CATSDLRAGGYTF; DNA: TGTGCCACCAGTGATTTGCGGGCGGGTGGCTACACCTTC
V: TRBV18; D: TRBD1; J: TRBJ1-5; size: .; CDR3: CASSQTGGWDQPQHF; DNA: TGTGCCAGCTCGCAGACAGGGGGTTGGGATCAGCCCCAGCATTTT
V: TRBV24-1; D: TRBD1; J: TRBJ1-1; size: few; CDR3: CATSDNGQGSTEAFF; DNA: TGTGCCACCAGTGATAATGGACAGGGGAGCACTGAAGCTTTCTTT
V: TRBV7-6; D: .; J: TRBJ2-2; size: .; CDR3: CASSLIAGSPGELFF; DNA: TGTGCCAGCAGCTTAATCGCAGGAAGCCCCGGGGAGCTGTTTTTT
V: TRBV14; D: .; J: TRBJ2-1; size: .; CDR3: CASSQDKIWWGAYNEQFF; DNA: TGTGCCAGCAGCCAAGACAAAATTTGGTGGGGAGCTTACAATGAGCAGTTCTTC
V: TRBV27; D: TRBD1; J: TRBJ2-2; size: .; CDR3: CASKPLTGGLTGELFF; DNA: TGTGCCAGCAAGCCCCTGACAGGGGGACTCACCGGGGAGCTGTTTTTT
V: TRBV5-4; D: .; J: TRBJ1-4; size: .; CDR3: CASSGMTGGNEKLFF; DNA: TGTGCCAGCAGCGGGATGACAGGTGGGAATGAAAAACTGTTTTTT
V: TRBV6-5; D: TRBD1; J: TRBJ2-3; size: .; CDR3: CASLQGQATDTQYF; DNA: TGTGCCAGCCTCCAGGGACAGGCCACAGATACGCAGTATTTT
V: TRBV27; D: .; J: TRBJ2-4; size: .; CDR3: CASSPPGLLAKNIQYF; DNA: TGTGCCAGCAGTCCGCCGGGACTGTTAGCCAAAAACATTCAGTACTTC
V: TRBV3-1/TRBV3-2; D: .; J: TRBJ1-2; size: once; CDR3: CASSQTMTRNYGYTF; DNA: TGTGCCAGCAGCCAAACAATGACTCGTAACTATGGCTACACCTTC
V: TRBV7-8; D: .; J: TRBJ1-3; size: .; CDR3: CASSAGAVDTIYF; DNA: TGTGCCAGCAGCGCGGGGGCCGTAGACACCATATATTTT
V: TRBV6-2/TRBV6-3; D: .; J: TRBJ1-5; size: .; CDR3: CASSPQGVSNQPQHF; DNA: TGTGCCAGCAGCCCCCAAGGGGTTAGCAATCAGCCCCAGCATTTT
V: TRBV24-1; D: .; J: TRBJ2-7; size: .; CDR3: CATSDLQHFPLEQYF; DNA: TGTGCCACCAGTGATTTGCAACATTTCCCGTTAGAGCAGTACTTC
V: TRBV6-5; D: .; J: TRBJ1-1; size: .; CDR3: CASMIGVGGDEAFF; DNA: TGTGCCAGCATGATAGGGGTGGGAGGAGATGAAGCTTTCTTT
V: TRBV28; D: TRBD1; J: TRBJ1-6; size: .; CDR3: CASSRDRNSPLHF; DNA: TGTGCCAGCAGTCGGGACAGGAATTCACCCCTCCACTTT
V: TRBV23-1; D: .; J: TRBJ2-3; size: .; CDR3: CATKEGCDTQYF; DNA: TGCGCCACCAAGGAGGGGTGCGATACGCAGTATTTT
V: TRBV9; D: TRBD2; J: TRBJ2-3; size: .; CDR3: CASSSRTSGTDTQYF; DNA: TGTGCCAGCAGCTCCCGGACTAGCGGCACAGATACGCAGTATTTT
V: TRBV10-2; D: .; J: TRBJ1-3; size: .; CDR3: CASSAASSGNTIYF; DNA: TGCGCCAGCAGTGCCGCGAGCTCTGGAAACACCATATATTTT
V: TRBV29-1; D: .; J: TRBJ2-7; size: .; CDR3: CSVGVRGSFSSYEQYF; DNA: TGCAGCGTTGGTGTTAGGGGCTCCTTTTCCTCCTACGAGCAGTACTTC
V: TRBV20-1; D: .; J: TRBJ2-5; size: .; CDR3: CSAGVRETQYF; DNA: TGCAGTGCCGGAGTGCGGGAGACCCAGTACTTC
V: TRBV5-1; D: TRBD2; J: TRBJ2-1; size: .; CDR3: CASSSGTSAYNEQFF; DNA: TGCGCCAGCAGCTCCGGGACTAGCGCCTACAATGAGCAGTTCTTC
V: TRBV30; D: .; J: TRBJ1-2; size: .; CDR3: CAWSRRFNYGYTF; DNA: TGTGCCTGGAGTCGGAGGTTTAACTATGGCTACACCTTC
V: TRBV5-4; D: TRBD1; J: TRBJ1-2; size: once; CDR3: CASSLAFRDRGYGYTF; DNA: TGTGCCAGCAGCTTGGCCTTCAGGGACAGAGGCTATGGCTACACCTTC
V: TRBV11-2; D: .; J: TRBJ2-2; size: .; CDR3: CASSFQGFNTGELFF; DNA: TGTGCCAGCAGCTTTCAGGGTTTCAACACCGGGGAGCTGTTTTTT
V: TRBV24-1; D: TRBD1; J: TRBJ2-5; size: .; CDR3: CATSGSGTGGGETQYF; DNA: TGTGCCACCAGTGGGTCCGGGACAGGGGGCGGTGAGACCCAGTACTTC